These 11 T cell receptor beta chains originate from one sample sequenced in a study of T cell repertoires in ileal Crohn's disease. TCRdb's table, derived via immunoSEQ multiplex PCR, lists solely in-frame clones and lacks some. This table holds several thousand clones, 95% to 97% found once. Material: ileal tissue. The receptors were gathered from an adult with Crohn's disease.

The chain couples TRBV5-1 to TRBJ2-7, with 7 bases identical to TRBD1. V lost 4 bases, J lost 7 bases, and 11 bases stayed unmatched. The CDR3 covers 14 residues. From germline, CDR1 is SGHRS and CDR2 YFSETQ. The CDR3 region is CASSTNTGEREQYF. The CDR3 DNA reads TGCGCCAGCAGCACGAACACAGGGGAGAGGGAGCAGTACTTC.

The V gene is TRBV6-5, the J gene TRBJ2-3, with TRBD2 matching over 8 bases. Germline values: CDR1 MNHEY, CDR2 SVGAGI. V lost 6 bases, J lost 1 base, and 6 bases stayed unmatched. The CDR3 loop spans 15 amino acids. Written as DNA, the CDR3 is TGTGCCAGCAGCCTTAGCGGGGTAGGCACAGATACGCAGTATTTT. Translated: CASSLSGVGTDTQYF.

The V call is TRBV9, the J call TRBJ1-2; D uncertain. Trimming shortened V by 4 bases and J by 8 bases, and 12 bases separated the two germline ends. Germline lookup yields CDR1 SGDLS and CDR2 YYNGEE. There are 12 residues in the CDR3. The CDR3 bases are TGTGCCAGCAGCCTTGACGGGGTCGGCTACACCTTC. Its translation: CASSLDGVGYTF.

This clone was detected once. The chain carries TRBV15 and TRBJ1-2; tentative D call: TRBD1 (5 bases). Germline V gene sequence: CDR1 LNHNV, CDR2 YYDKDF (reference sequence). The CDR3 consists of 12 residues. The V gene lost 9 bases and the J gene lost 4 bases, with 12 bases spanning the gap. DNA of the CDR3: TGTGCCACTTCCCAGGGAACCTATGGCTACACCTTC. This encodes CATSQGTYGYTF. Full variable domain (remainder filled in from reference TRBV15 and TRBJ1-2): DAMVIQNPRYQVTQFGKPVTLSCSQTLNHNVMYWYQQKSSQAPKLLFHYYDKDFNNEADTPDNFQSRRPNTSFCFLDIRSPGLGDTAMYLCATSQGTYGYTFGSGTRLTVV.

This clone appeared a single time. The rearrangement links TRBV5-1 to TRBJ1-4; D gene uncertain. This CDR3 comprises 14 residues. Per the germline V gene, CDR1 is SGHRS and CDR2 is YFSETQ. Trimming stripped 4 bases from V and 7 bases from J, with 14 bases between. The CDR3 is CASSLRGFGEKLFF. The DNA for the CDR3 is TGCGCCAGCAGCCTGCGCGGTTTCGGTGAAAAACTGTTTTTT.

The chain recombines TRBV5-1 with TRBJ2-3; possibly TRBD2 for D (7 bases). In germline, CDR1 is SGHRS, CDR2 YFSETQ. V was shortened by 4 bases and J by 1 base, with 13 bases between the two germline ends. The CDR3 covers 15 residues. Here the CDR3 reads CASSPGEGGTDTQYF. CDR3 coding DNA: TGCGCCAGCAGCCCCGGGGAGGGGGGCACAGATACGCAGTATTTT.

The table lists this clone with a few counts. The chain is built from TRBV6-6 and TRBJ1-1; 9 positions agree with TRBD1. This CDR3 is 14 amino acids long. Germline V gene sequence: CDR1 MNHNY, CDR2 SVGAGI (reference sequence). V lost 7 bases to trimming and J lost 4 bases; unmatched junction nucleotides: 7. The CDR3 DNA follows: TGTGCCAGCACCCGGGACAGGGAGCCCACTGAAGCTTTCTTT. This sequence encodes CASTRDREPTEAFF.

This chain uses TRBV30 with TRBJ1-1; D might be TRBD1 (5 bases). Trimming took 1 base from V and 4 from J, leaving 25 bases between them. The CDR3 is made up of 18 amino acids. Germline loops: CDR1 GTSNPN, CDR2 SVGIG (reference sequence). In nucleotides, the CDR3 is TGTGCCTGGAGTGGGGAACAGGTCGGGACCGACGGGAGCACTGAAGCTTTCTTT. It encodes CAWSGEQVGTDGSTEAFF.

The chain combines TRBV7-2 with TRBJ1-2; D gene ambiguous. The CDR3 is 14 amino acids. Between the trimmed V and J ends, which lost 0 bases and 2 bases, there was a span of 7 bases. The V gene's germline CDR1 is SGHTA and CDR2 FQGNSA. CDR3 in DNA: TGTGCCAGCAGCTTAGCTCCACAAAACTATGGCTACACCTTC. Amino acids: CASSLAPQNYGYTF. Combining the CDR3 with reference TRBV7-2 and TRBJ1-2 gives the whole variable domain GAGVSQSPSNKVTEKGKDVELRCDPISGHTALYWYRQSLGQGLEFLIYFQGNSAPDKSGLPSDRFSAERTGGSVSTLTIQRTQQEDSAVYLCASSLAPQNYGYTFGSGTRLTVV.

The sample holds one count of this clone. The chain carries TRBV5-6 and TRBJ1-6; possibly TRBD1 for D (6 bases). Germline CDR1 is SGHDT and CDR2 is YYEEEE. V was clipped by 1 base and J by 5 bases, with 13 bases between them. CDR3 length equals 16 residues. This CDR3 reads CASSLSGTKNNSPLHF. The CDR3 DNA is TGTGCCAGCAGCTTGAGTGGGACAAAGAATAATTCACCCCTCCACTTT.

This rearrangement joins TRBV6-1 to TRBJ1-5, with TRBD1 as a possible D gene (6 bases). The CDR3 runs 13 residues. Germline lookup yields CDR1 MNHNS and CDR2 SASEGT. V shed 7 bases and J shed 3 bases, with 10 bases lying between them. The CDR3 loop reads CASTGDHNQPQHF. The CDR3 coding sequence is TGTGCCAGCACAGGGGACCACAATCAGCCCCAGCATTTT.